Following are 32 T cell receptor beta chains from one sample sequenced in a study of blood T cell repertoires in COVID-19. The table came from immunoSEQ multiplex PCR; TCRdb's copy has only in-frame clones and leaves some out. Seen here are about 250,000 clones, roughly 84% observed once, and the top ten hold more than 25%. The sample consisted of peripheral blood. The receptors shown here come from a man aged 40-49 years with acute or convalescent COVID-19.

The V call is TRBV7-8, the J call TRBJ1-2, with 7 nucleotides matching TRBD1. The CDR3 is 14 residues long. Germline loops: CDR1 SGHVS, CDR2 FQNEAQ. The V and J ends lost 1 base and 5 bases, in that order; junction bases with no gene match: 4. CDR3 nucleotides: TGTGCCAGCAGCTTAGAGCACAGGGGATATGGCTACACCTTC. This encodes CASSLEHRGYGYTF. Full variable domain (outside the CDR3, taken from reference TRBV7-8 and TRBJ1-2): GAGVSQSPRYKVAKRGQDVALRCDPISGHVSLFWYQQALGQGPEFLTYFQNEAQLDKSGLPSDRFFAERPEGSVSTLKIQRTQQEDSAVYLCASSLEHRGYGYTFGSGTRLTVV.

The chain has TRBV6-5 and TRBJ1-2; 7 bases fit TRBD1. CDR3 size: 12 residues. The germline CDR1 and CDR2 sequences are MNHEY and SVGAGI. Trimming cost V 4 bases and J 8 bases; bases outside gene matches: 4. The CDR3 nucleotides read TGTGCCAGCAGTTTAAACAGGGGCGGCTACACCTTC. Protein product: CASSLNRGGYTF.

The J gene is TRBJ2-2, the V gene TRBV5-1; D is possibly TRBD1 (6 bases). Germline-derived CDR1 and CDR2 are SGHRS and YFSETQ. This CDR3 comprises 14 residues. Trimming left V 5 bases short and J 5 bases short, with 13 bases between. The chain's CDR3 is CASRMDSTTGELFF. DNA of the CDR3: TGCGCCAGCAGGATGGACAGTACAACCGGGGAGCTGTTTTTT.

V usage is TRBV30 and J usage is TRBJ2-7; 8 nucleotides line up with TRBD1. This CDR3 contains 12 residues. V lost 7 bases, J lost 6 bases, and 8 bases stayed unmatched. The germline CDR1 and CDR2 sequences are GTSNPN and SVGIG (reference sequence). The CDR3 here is CASHRGRGEQYF. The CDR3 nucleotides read TGTGCCTCCCACAGGGGGAGAGGCGAGCAGTACTTC. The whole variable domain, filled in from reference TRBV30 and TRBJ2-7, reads SQTIHQWPATLVQPVGSPLSLECTVEGTSNPNLYWYRQAAGRGLQLLFYSVGIGQISSEVPQNLSASRPQDRQFILSSKKLLLSDSGFYLCASHRGRGEQYFGPGTRLTVT.

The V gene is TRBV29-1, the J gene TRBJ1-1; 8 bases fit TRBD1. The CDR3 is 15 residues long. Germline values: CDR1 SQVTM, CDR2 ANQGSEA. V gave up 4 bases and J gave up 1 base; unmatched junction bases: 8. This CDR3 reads CSVAGGPLENTEAFF. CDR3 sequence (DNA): TGCAGCGTTGCAGGGGGCCCGTTAGAGAACACTGAAGCTTTCTTT.

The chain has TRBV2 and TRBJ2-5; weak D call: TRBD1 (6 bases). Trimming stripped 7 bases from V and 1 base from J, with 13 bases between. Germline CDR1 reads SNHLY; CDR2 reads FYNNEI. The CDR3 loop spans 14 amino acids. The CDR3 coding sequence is TGTGCCAGCAACCGGGACACCCTCCAAGAGACCCAGTACTTC. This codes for CASNRDTLQETQYF.

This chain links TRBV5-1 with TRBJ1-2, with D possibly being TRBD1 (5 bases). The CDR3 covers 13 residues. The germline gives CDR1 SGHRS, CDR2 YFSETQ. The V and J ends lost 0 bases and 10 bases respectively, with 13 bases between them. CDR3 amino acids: CASSLAGPNVYTF. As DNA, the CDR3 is TGCGCCAGCAGCTTGGCAGGGCCAAATGTCTACACCTTC.

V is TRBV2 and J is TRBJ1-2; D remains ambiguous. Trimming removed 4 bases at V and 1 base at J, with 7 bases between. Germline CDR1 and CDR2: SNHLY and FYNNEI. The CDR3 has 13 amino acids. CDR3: CASSVRGNYGYTF. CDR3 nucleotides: TGTGCCAGCAGTGTCCGGGGTAACTATGGCTACACCTTC.

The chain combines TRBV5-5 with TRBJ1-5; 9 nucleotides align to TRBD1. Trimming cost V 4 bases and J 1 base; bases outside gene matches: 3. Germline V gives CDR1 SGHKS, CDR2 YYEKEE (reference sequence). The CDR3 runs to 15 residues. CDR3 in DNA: TGTGCCAGCAGCGTGGGGACAGGGAGCAATCAGCCCCAGCATTTT. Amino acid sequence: CASSVGTGSNQPQHF.

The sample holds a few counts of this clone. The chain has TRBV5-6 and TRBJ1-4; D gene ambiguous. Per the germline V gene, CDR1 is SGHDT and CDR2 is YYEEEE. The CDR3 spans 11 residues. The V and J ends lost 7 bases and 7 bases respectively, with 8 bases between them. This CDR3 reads CASLSGEKLFF. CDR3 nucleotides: TGTGCCAGCCTCTCGGGTGAAAAACTGTTTTTT.

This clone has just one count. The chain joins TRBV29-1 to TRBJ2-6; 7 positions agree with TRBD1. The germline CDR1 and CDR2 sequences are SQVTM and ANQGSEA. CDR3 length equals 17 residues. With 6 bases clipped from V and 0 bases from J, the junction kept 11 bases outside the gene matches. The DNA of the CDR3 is TGCAGCGTACAGGGGCTCCCTCAAAGCTCTGGGGCCAACGTCCTGACTTTC. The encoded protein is CSVQGLPQSSGANVLTF.

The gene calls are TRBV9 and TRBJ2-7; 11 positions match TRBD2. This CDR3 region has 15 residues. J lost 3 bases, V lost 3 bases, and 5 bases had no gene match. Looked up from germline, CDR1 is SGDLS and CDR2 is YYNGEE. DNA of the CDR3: TGTGCCAGCAGCGAAGGGCTAGCGGGGGGCTACGAGCAGTACTTC. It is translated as CASSEGLAGGYEQYF. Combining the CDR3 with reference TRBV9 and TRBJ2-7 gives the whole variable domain DSGVTQTPKHLITATGQRVTLRCSPRSGDLSVYWYQQSLDQGLQFLIQYYNGEERAKGNILERFSAQQFPDLHSELNLSSLELGDSALYFCASSEGLAGGYEQYFGPGTRLTVT.

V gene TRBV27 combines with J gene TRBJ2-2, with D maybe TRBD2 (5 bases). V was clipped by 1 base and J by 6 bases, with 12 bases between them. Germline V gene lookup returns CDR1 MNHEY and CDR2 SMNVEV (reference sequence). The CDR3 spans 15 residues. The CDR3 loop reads CASSLLLGVAGELFF. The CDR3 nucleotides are TGTGCCAGCAGTTTATTGCTCGGGGTAGCCGGGGAGCTGTTTTTT.

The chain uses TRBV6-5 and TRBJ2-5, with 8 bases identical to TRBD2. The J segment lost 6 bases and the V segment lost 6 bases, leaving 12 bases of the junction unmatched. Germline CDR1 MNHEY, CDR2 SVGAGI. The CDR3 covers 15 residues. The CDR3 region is CASSRSIAGRQTQYF. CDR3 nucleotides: TGTGCCAGCAGCCGCTCAATAGCGGGAAGACAGACCCAGTACTTC.

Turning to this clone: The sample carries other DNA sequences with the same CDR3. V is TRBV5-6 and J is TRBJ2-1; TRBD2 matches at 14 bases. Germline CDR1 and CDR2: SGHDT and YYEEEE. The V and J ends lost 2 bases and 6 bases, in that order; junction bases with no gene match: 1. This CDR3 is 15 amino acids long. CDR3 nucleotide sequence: TGTGCCAGCAGCTTAGGACTAGCGGGAGGCAATGAGCAGTTCTTC. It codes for CASSLGLAGGNEQFF.

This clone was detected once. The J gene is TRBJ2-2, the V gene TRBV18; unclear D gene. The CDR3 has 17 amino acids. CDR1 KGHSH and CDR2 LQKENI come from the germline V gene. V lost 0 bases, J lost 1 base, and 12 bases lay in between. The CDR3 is CASSPPSGSLNTGELFF. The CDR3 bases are TGTGCCAGCTCACCACCATCTGGCAGTCTGAACACCGGGGAGCTGTTTTTT.

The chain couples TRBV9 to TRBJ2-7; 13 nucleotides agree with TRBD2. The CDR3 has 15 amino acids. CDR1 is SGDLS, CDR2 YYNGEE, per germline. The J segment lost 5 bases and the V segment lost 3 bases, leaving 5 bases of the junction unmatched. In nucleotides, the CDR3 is TGTGCCAGCAGCGCGACACTAGCGGGAGGGGACGAGCAGTACTTC. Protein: CASSATLAGGDEQYF.

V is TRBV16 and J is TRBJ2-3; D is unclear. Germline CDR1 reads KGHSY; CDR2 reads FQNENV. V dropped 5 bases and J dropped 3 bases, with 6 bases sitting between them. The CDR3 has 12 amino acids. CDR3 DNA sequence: TGTGCCAGCAGCTCTCTTACAGATACGCAGTATTTT. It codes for CASSSLTDTQYF.

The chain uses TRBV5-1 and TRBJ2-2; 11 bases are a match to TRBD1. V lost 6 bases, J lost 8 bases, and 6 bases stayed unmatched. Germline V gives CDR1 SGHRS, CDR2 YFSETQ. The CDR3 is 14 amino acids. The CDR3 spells CASTTGQGVGELFF. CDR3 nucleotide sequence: TGCGCCAGCACCACGGGACAGGGGGTTGGGGAGCTGTTTTTT. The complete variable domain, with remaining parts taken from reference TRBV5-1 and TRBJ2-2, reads KAGVTQTPRYLIKTRGQQVTLSCSPISGHRSVSWYQQTPGQGLQFLFEYFSETQRNKGNFPGRFSGRQFSNSRSEMNVSTLELGDSALYLCASTTGQGVGELFFGEGSRLTVL.

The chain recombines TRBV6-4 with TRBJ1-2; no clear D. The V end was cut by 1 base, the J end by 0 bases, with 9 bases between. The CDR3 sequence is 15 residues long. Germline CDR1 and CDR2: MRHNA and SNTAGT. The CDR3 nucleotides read TGTGCCAGCAGTGACTGCTACGGGACTAACTATGGCTACACCTTC. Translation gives CASSDCYGTNYGYTF.

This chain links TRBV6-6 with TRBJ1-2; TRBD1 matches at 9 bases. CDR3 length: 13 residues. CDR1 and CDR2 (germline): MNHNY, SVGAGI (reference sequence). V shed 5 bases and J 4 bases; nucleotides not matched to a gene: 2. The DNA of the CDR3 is TGTGCCAGCAGTGGACAGGGGACCTATGGCTACACCTTC. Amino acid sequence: CASSGQGTYGYTF.

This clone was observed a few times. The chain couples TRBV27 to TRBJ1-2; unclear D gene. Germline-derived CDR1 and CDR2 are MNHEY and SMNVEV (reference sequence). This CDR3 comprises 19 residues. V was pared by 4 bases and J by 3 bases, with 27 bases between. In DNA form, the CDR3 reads TGTGCCAGCAGTTCTTACCGGACCCGGCGGGATCCGTCAGACTATGGCTACACCTTC. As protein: CASSSYRTRRDPSDYGYTF.

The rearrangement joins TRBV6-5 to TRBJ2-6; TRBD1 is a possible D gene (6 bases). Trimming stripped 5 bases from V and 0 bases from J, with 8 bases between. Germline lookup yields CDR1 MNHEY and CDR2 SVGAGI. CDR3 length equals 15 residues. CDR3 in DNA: TGTGCCAGCAGTAAACAGGGCTCTGGGGCCAACGTCCTGACTTTC. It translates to CASSKQGSGANVLTF.

CDR3 sequence (DNA): TGTGCCAGCTCCGAAGGGACAGTCTTGAATGAAAAACTGTTTTTT. It is translated as CASSEGTVLNEKLFF. This rearrangement joins TRBV18 to TRBJ1-4; TRBD1 aligns across 7 bases. CDR3 length: 15 amino acids. Germline CDR1 KGHSH, CDR2 LQKENI. After removal of 6 bases from V and 5 bases from J, the junction contained 9 bases not matched to a gene.

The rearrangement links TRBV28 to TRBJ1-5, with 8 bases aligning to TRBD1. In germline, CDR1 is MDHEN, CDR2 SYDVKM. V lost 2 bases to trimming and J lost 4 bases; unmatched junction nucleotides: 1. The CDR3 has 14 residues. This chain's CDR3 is CASSLRQGNQPQHF. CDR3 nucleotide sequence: TGTGCCAGCAGTTTACGACAGGGGAATCAGCCCCAGCATTTT.

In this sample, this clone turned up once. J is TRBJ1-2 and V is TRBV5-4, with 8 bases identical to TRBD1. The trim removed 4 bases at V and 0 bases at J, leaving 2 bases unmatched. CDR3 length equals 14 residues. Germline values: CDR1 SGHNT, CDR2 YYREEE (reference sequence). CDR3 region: CASSQGAANYGYTF. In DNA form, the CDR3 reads TGTGCCAGCAGCCAGGGGGCAGCTAACTATGGCTACACCTTC.

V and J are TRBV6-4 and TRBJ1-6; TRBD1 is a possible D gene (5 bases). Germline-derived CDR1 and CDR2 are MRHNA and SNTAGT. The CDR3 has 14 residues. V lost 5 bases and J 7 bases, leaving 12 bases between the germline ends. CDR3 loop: CASSRTTENSPLHF. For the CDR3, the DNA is TGTGCCAGCAGTAGGACGACAGAGAATTCACCCCTCCACTTT.

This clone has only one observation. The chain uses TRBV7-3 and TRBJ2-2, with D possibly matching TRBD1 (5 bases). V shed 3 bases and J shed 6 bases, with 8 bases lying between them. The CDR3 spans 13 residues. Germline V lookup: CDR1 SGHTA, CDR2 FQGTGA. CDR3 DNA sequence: TGTGCCAGCAGCTTCGACAGCGCCGGGGAGCTGTTTTTT. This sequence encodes CASSFDSAGELFF.

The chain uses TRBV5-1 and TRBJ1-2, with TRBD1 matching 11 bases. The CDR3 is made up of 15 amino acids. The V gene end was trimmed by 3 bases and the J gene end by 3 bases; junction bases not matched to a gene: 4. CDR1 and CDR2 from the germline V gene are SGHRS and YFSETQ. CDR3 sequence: CASSSGDRGDYGYTF. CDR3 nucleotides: TGCGCCAGCAGCTCCGGGGACAGGGGGGACTATGGCTACACCTTC.

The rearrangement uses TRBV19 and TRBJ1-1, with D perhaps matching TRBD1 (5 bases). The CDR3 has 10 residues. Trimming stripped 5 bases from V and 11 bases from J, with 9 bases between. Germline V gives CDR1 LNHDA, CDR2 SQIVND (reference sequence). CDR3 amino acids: CASSSGTAFF. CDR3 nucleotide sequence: TGTGCCAGTAGTTCAGGGACTGCTTTCTTT.

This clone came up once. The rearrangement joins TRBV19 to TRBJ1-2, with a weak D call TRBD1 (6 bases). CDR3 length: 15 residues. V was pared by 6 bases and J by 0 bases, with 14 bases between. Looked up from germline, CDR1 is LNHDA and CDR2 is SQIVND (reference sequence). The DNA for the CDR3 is TGTGCCAGTAGGACCCGGACAGATCCTAACTATGGCTACACCTTC. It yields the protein CASRTRTDPNYGYTF.

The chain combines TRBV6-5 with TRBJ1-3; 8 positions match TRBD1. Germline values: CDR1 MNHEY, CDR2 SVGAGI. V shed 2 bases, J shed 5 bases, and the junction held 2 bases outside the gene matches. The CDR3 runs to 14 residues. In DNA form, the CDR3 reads TGTGCCAGCAGTTACGACAGGGGAAGAAACACCATATATTTT. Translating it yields CASSYDRGRNTIYF.